Shown below are 21 T cell receptor beta chains from a single sample sequenced in a study of identical twins. TCRdb ran MiXCR on the 5' RACE reads and lists one entry per CDR3 protein. The sample has about 550,000 distinct CDR3 sequences, 20% to 25% seen once. The sample was also linked to a second study, of yellow fever vaccine responses in identical twins.

The sequencing sample was made of CD4+ T cells sorted from blood. The receptors were gathered from a woman aged 18-35 years in good health.

The rearrangement joins TRBV6-1 to TRBJ2-2; 7 bases map to TRBD2. The V segment lost 5 bases and the J segment 3 bases; nucleotides outside the gene matches: 3. Per germline, CDR1 MNHNS and CDR2 SASEGT. The CDR3 extends over 14 amino acids. CDR3 residues: CASSRDYYTGELFF. Written as DNA, the CDR3 is TGTGCCAGCAGTAGGGACTACTACACCGGGGAGCTGTTTTTT.

The sample holds a few counts of this clonotype. This chain joins TRBV12-3 or TRBV12-4 and TRBJ2-7, with 8 bases aligning to TRBD2. CDR3 size: 15 residues. V trimming: 6 bases; J trimming: 2 bases; junction bases outside the gene matches: 9. This CDR3 is CASRSASGSPYEQYF. CDR3 nucleotide sequence: TGTGCCAGCAGGTCCGCGAGCGGGAGCCCCTACGAGCAGTACTTC.

The V gene is TRBV10-3, the J gene TRBJ1-1; D uncertain. Between the trimmed V and J ends, which lost 3 bases and 6 bases, there was a span of 5 bases. The CDR3 spans 11 residues. Germline V gene sequence: CDR1 ENHRY, CDR2 SYGVKD. The CDR3, as DNA: TGTGCCATCAGTGAACGGTCTGAAGCTTTCTTT. It is translated as CAISERSEAFF.

V is TRBV6-1 and J is TRBJ2-4, with 8 nucleotides matching TRBD1. The ends lost 6 bases at V and 3 bases at J; junction bases unmatched: 7. The germline V gene has CDR1 MNHNS and CDR2 SASEGT. The CDR3 contains 15 residues. Here the CDR3 reads CASSRTGFGKNIQYF. The CDR3 DNA reads TGTGCCAGCAGCAGGACAGGGTTTGGCAAAAACATTCAGTACTTC.

CDR3 residues: CSASQRRRGASEQFF. The CDR3 nucleotides are TGCAGTGCCTCCCAGAGGAGGCGGGGGGCGAGTGAGCAGTTCTTC. The V call is TRBV20-1, the J call TRBJ2-1; 8 positions agree with TRBD2. The CDR3 spans 15 residues. The trim removed 6 bases at V and 9 bases at J, leaving 16 bases unmatched. Germline V gives CDR1 DFQATT, CDR2 SNEGSKA (reference sequence).

This chain's CDR3 is CSVEDQGRRGYF. CDR3 bases: TGCAGCGTTGAAGATCAGGGCCGCAGAGGGTACTTC. The chain links TRBV29-1 to TRBJ2-5, with D possibly matching TRBD1 (5 bases). V was pared by 0 bases and J by 13 bases, with 15 bases between. Germline CDR1 reads SQVTM; CDR2 reads ANQGSEA. This CDR3 is built from 12 residues.

There are a few counts of this clonotype. V usage is TRBV5-6 and J usage is TRBJ1-5; D is perhaps TRBD1 (5 bases). The CDR3 runs 15 residues. Germline V gene sequence: CDR1 SGHDT, CDR2 YYEEEE. V was shortened by 1 base and J by 2 bases, with 10 bases between the two germline ends. The CDR3 here is CASSLSGKGNQPQHF. As DNA, the CDR3 is TGTGCCAGCAGCTTGTCAGGGAAGGGCAATCAGCCCCAGCATTTT.

The J gene is TRBJ1-1, the V gene TRBV7-2, with D unclear. This CDR3 spans 15 amino acids. V shed 5 bases and J shed 1 base, with 14 bases lying between them. Per the germline V gene, CDR1 is SGHTA and CDR2 is FQGNSA. The CDR3, as DNA: TGTGCCAGCAGCCCAACGCCCGCGGAGAACACTGAAGCTTTCTTT. It translates to CASSPTPAENTEAFF.

The chain couples TRBV6-1 to TRBJ2-1; no definite D call. CDR3 length equals 13 residues. Germline V CDR1 and CDR2: MNHNS, SASEGT. With 5 bases removed from V and 3 bases from J, the gap between germline ends came to 8 bases. CDR3 sequence: CASSTVNYNEQFF. CDR3 in DNA: TGTGCCAGCAGTACAGTAAACTACAATGAGCAGTTCTTC.

V and J are TRBV3-1 and TRBJ2-4, with 8 positions matching TRBD1. Trimming removed 3 bases from V and 3 bases from J; junction bases left unmatched: 4. The CDR3 has 15 amino acids. Per the germline V gene, CDR1 is LGHDT and CDR2 is YNNKEL (reference sequence). CDR3 amino acids: CASSHGQGGKNIQYF. CDR3 nucleotides: TGTGCCAGCAGCCATGGACAGGGAGGCAAAAACATTCAGTACTTC. Looking up the rest from reference TRBV3-1 and TRBJ2-4 gives the full variable domain: DTAVSQTPKYLVTQMGNDKSIKCEQNLGHDTMYWYKQDSKKFLKIMFSYNNKELIINETVPNRFSPKSPDKAHLNLHINSLELGDSAVYFCASSHGQGGKNIQYFGAGTRLSVL.

This clonotype was seen only a few times. The chain employs TRBV20-1 and TRBJ2-7; 7 bases align to TRBD1. The ends lost 3 bases at V and 0 bases at J; junction bases unmatched: 11. This CDR3 has 16 residues. Germline values: CDR1 DFQATT, CDR2 SNEGSKA (reference sequence). The CDR3 reads CSARGQMILTSYEQYF. CDR3 bases: TGCAGTGCTAGGGGACAGATGATTCTTACCTCCTACGAGCAGTACTTC.

The rearrangement joins TRBV16 to TRBJ1-1; 9 nucleotides agree with TRBD1. CDR1 is KGHSY, CDR2 FQNENV, per germline. V was pared by 7 bases and J by 2 bases, with 14 bases of the junction left unmatched. The CDR3 covers 17 residues. The CDR3 sequence is CASTRFGTGNINTEAFF. CDR3 DNA sequence: TGTGCCAGCACGAGGTTCGGGACAGGGAATATTAACACTGAAGCTTTCTTT. Variable domain in full (rest from reference TRBV16 and TRBJ1-1): GEEVAQTPKHLVRGEGQKAKLYCAPIKGHSYVFWYQQVLKNEFKFLISFQNENVFDETGMPKERFSAKCLPNSPCSLEIQATKLEDSAVYFCASTRFGTGNINTEAFFGQGTRLTVV.

The chain couples TRBV6-1 to TRBJ2-7, with TRBD2 matching 11 bases. This CDR3 comprises 14 residues. Trimming removed 6 bases from V and 3 bases from J; junction bases left unmatched: 4. Germline values: CDR1 MNHNS, CDR2 SASEGT. CDR3: CASSRGTSGYEQYV. CDR3 bases: TGTGCCAGCAGCCGTGGGACTAGCGGCTACGAGCAGTACGTC.

This clonotype was counted many times. The chain is built from TRBV14 and TRBJ1-1; perhaps TRBD1 as D (5 bases). The CDR3 runs 13 residues. Germline CDR1 and CDR2: SGHDN and FVKESK. The V end was cut by 4 bases, the J end by 5 bases, with 11 bases between. CDR3 residues: CASSLTQGTEAFF. The DNA for the CDR3 is TGTGCCAGCAGCCTCACCCAGGGTACTGAAGCTTTCTTT.

The J gene is TRBJ1-3, the V gene TRBV20-1; 7 positions agree with TRBD1. This CDR3 is 15 amino acids long. Germline CDR1 DFQATT, CDR2 SNEGSKA (reference sequence). V lost 5 bases, J lost 8 bases, and 15 bases stayed unmatched. As DNA, the CDR3 is TGCAGTGCTGAATCGGGACAGCCATCGGAGGACACCATATATTTT. Its protein product is CSAESGQPSEDTIYF.

The gene calls are TRBV15 and TRBJ2-1, with TRBD1 matching over 8 bases. The length of the CDR3 is 13 residues. Germline V gene lookup returns CDR1 LNHNV and CDR2 YYDKDF (reference sequence). The trim removed 3 bases at V and 9 bases at J, leaving 4 bases unmatched. DNA for the CDR3: TGTGCCACCAGCAGTGACAGGGGTGGTGAGCAGTTCTTC. Its protein product is CATSSDRGGEQFF.

The chain carries TRBV7-3 and TRBJ2-1; TRBD1 matches at 8 bases. V gave up 2 bases and J gave up 2 bases; unmatched junction bases: 8. The germline gives CDR1 SGHTA, CDR2 FQGTGA. The CDR3 runs to 17 residues. The CDR3 region has the DNA TGTGCCAGCAGCTTACGCATCGGACAGGGTGCCTACAATGAGCAGTTCTTC. It codes for CASSLRIGQGAYNEQFF. The whole variable domain, remainder taken from reference TRBV7-3 and TRBJ2-1, is GAGVSQTPSNKVTEKGKYVELRCDPISGHTALYWYRQSLGQGPEFLIYFQGTGAADDSGLPNDRFFAVRPEGSVSTLKIQRTERGDSAVYLCASSLRIGQGAYNEQFFGPGTRLTVL.

This clonotype turned up a few times. The rearrangement joins TRBV12-3 or TRBV12-4 to TRBJ1-5; TRBD1 aligns across 8 bases. The CDR3 is 13 residues long. J gave up 5 bases and V 6 bases, and 3 bases lay outside the gene matches. CDR3 DNA: TGTGCCAGCAGGACAGGGGTCTATCAGCCCCAGCATTTT. This translates into CASRTGVYQPQHF.

This clonotype was observed a few times. The chain employs TRBV12-3 or TRBV12-4 and TRBJ1-2; possible D gene TRBD1, 5 bases. The CDR3 runs 15 residues. V lost 2 bases and J lost 8, with 18 bases in between. CDR3 coding DNA: TGTGCCAGCAGTTTAAGAACAGGCTCCAGTAGGGGCTACACCTTC. Its protein is CASSLRTGSSRGYTF.

The gene calls are TRBV12-3 or TRBV12-4 and TRBJ2-3, with 10 bases matching TRBD2. CDR3 length: 17 residues. The V segment lost 5 bases and the J segment 2 bases; nucleotides outside the gene matches: 10. The DNA for the CDR3 is TGTGCCAGCAGTCCCCCCCTTAGCGGGGGGCTCACAGATACGCAGTATTTT. Encoded protein: CASSPPLSGGLTDTQYF.

The chain combines TRBV20-1 with TRBJ2-3; TRBD2 is a possible D gene (6 bases). The CDR3 contains 15 residues. CDR1 and CDR2 (germline): DFQATT, SNEGSKA (reference sequence). V shed 5 bases and J shed 0 bases, with 15 bases lying between them. Here the CDR3 DNA reads TGCAGTGCTTTTCGGGAGCCCTCTAGCACAGATACGCAGTATTTT. As protein: CSAFREPSSTDTQYF.